The following is a T cell receptor (beta chain) sequence with its context. The antigen is unknown. Arm-PCR with iRepertoire HTBI primers amplified the CDR3 regions for these TCR beta libraries. MiXCR, applied by TCRdb to the multiplex PCR reads, yields one record per CDR3 protein. Here the sample spans around 400,000 distinct CDR3 sequences, 21% being singletons. The CDR3 runs 16 residues. V lost 1 base and J 0 bases, leaving 13 bases between the germline ends. Germline-derived CDR1 and CDR2 are DFQATT and SNEGSKA (reference sequence). These data belong to a study of regulatory T cells in long-lasting Graves disease. Study results and limitations: TRBV28 was favored in persistent disease, as were TRBJ1-2 and TRBJ2-5.

Time point in this sample: persistent/refractory GD, antithyroid drugs over 5 years with positive TRAb. PBMCs provided the RNA from which the TCR library was made. This sequence joins TRBV20-1 and TRBJ2-1; D is possibly TRBD2 (6 bases). Source: peripheral blood mononuclear cells (PBMCs), taken when the disease was refractory, from a patient treated with antithyroid drugs. The TCR was taken from a female donor with Graves disease. CDR3 loop: CSARAIAEFSYNEQFF. The CDR3 coding sequence is TGCAGTGCTAGAGCTATAGCGGAGTTCTCCTACAATGAGCAGTTCTTC.